This TCR beta chain was found in a study of glioma-infiltrating T cells. V was pared by 6 bases and J by 5 bases, with 12 bases of the junction left unmatched. Germline V CDR1 and CDR2: DFQATT, SNEGSKA (reference sequence). This CDR3 spans 14 amino acids. Study observations and caveats: Non-neoplastic patients had below-expected tissue-blood divergence, while all gliomas exceeded expectation.

This clonotype has only a few counts. Its antigen is not known. Using RNA template, CDR3s of TCR alpha and beta were amplified with iRepertoire arm-PCR. TCRdb ran MiXCR on the multiplex PCR reads and lists one entry per CDR3 protein. This sample carries 300,000 to 450,000 distinct CDR3 sequences, roughly two fifths of them seen once, and the ten largest clones take around 12%. This chain connects TRBV20-1 to TRBJ2-7; 8 bases align to TRBD2. Sequencing was done on a sample of glioma tissue, nonneoplastic brain tissue, or PBMCs (not recorded which). This clonotype was sampled from a human donor with low-grade glioma or glioblastoma, undergoing nonglioma brain surgery, or in good health (not recorded which). CDR3 loop: CSAPTGTRGNEQYF. The CDR3 bases are TGCAGTGCCCCAACAGGGACTAGAGGAAACGAGCAGTACTTC.